This TCR beta chain was sequenced in a study of brain T cells in children with intractable seizures. Overall study results and limits: Pre- and post-surgery blood differed in depth, so pre-surgery absences may be undersampling.

V lost 8 bases and J lost 0, with 13 bases in between. Germline V lookup: CDR1 LGHDT, CDR2 YNNKEL (reference sequence). The CDR3 has 15 amino acids. TCRdb's copy holds only in-frame clones and misses some; the assay was immunoSEQ multiplex PCR. The table records approximately 41,000 clones, 80% to 95% of them present only once. Surgery cases with the highest brain T cell transcript signatures were chosen for sequencing. On this clone itself: Its target is not known.

This chain uses TRBV3-1 (or the pseudogene TRBV3-2) with TRBJ2-2; a weak D match, TRBD2 (6 bases). Here the sequenced sample was peripheral blood, taken at surgery. This sequence originates from a girl under 10 years old with tuberous sclerosis and intractable seizures. The CDR3 sequence is CASLPGLTNTGELFF. Here the CDR3 DNA reads TGTGCCAGCTTACCGGGACTGACGAACACCGGGGAGCTGTTTTTT.